This T cell receptor beta chain was retrieved from a study of blood T cell repertoires in COVID-19. For the study at large: From the United States, Italy and Spain came samples of acute and convalescent COVID-19. T cells, B-cell-depleted T cells, or PBMCs supplied cDNA or gDNA.

V dropped 7 bases and J dropped 3; count of bases not matched to a gene: 4. The CDR3 is 13 residues long. Germline V gene sequence: CDR1 MNHEY, CDR2 SVGAGI. Under the authors' procedure: Researchers report that nucleated cell counts were estimated from reference gene primer amplification. The protocol was immunoSEQ multiplex PCR, while the TCRdb copy is restricted to in-frame clones and leaves out a portion. V, J and clone size are those of that table, while D and trimming were read from the DNA. The repertoire holds 40,000 or so clones, with roughly nine tenths as singletons. The TCR sequence derives from a man aged 25-45 years with active or convalescent COVID-19. Sequenced material: peripheral blood. This chain joins TRBV6-5 and TRBJ1-2, with 8 nucleotides matching TRBD1. The DNA of the CDR3 is TGTGCCAGCACGGACAGGGAACACTATGGCTACACCTTC. Its protein product is CASTDREHYGYTF.